This is a list of T cell receptor beta chains from one sample in a study of T and B cells in COVID-19 patients. MiXCR, run by TCRdb on the multiplex PCR reads, gives a single entry per CDR3 protein. This sample has about 8,400 distinct CDR3 sequences; roughly a quarter occur once, and the top ten carry 5.5% to 7%. Sequenced: blood. Source of these receptors: a human donor who had recovered from COVID-19. Both conserved end residues are part of each CDR3. Each record gives: D gene, V gene, clone size, J gene, CDR3 DNA, CDR3 protein. D genes are given only for firm matches. Clone size is given for some rows only: seen once, a few or many times, or a class if the clone is expanded.

>-|TRBV5-4|medium-sized|TRBJ2-7
TGTGCCAGCTCCGGGACGGAGTACGAGCAGTACTTC
CASSGTEYEQYF
>-|TRBV6-1|-|TRBJ2-5
TGTGCCAGCAGCCCCCAAGGGTACCAAGAGACCCAGTACTTC
CASSPQGYQETQYF
>TRBD2|TRBV5-6|-|TRBJ2-7
TGTGCCAGCAGCATCCTAGCGGGAGGGCCGACCGAGCAGTACTTC
CASSILAGGPTEQYF
>-|TRBV18|-|TRBJ1-1
TGTGCCAGCTCTCCGGTCTTGCCAGTCGGGACTAAATTTATGAACACTGAAGCTTTCTTT
CASSPVLPVGTKFMNTEAFF
>TRBD1|TRBV20-1|-|TRBJ2-7
TGCAGTGCTAGAGATTTTGGGACAGGGGCGGATGAGCAGTACTTC
CSARDFGTGADEQYF
>-|TRBV11-1|medium-sized|TRBJ2-1
TGTGCCAGCAGCTTACAGCCTGGCTCCTACAATGAGCAGTTCTTC
CASSLQPGSYNEQFF
>-|TRBV7-9|few|TRBJ1-2
TGTGCCAGCAGCTTAGAACGCCGGGGTGGCTACACCTTC
CASSLERRGGYTF
>-|TRBV6-2/TRBV6-3|few|TRBJ1-2
TGTGCCAGCAGTTACTCGAGGCAGACGTATGGCTACACCTTC
CASSYSRQTYGYTF
>TRBD2|TRBV7-6|medium-sized|TRBJ2-1
TGTGCCAGCAGCCTCGGACTAGCGGAGAGGGGGAATGAGCAGTTCTTC
CASSLGLAERGNEQFF
>-|TRBV18|medium-sized|TRBJ2-3
TGTGCCAGCTCACGGGGCACAGATACGCAGTATTTT
CASSRGTDTQYF
>TRBD2|TRBV18|medium-sized|TRBJ2-2
TGTGCCAGCTCAAAACGGACTAGCGAACGCGGGGAGCTGTTTTTT
CASSKRTSERGELFF
>TRBD2|TRBV19|medium-sized|TRBJ2-7
TGTGCCAGTAGTATGTCGGGGGGGTCCTACGAGCAGTACTTC
CASSMSGGSYEQYF
>-|TRBV29-1|medium-sized|TRBJ2-5
TGCAGCGCATGGTTAGCGGCCGAGGGGGGGACCCAGTACTTC
CSAWLAAEGGTQYF
>-|TRBV6-5|few|TRBJ1-5
TGTGCCAGCACCACGTCCCGGGGGGGTCAGCCCCAGCATTTT
CASTTSRGGQPQHF
>-|TRBV11-2|-|TRBJ1-1
TGTGCCAGCAGCTTTGCGGGACACCAGAACACTGAAGCTTTCTTT
CASSFAGHQNTEAFF
>-|TRBV7-6|-|TRBJ1-1
TGTGCCAGCAGCACTCGGACGGTGAACACTGAAGCTTTCTTT
CASSTRTVNTEAFF
>TRBD2|TRBV28|-|TRBJ2-1
TGTGCCAGCAGTTCTAGCGGGAGTATGGGAGAGAATGAGCAGTTCTTC
CASSSSGSMGENEQFF
>-|TRBV7-6|many|TRBJ2-7
TGTGCCAGCAGCTTAGACGGAGACACCTACGAGCAGTACTTC
CASSLDGDTYEQYF
>TRBD1|TRBV20-1|few|TRBJ2-1
TGCAGTGCTAGATCTGGGACAGGGAGTCCGCAGTTCTTC
CSARSGTGSPQFF
>-|TRBV28|-|TRBJ1-2
TGTGCCAGCAGTCCGGGACTCGGCTATGGCTACACCTTC
CASSPGLGYGYTF
>-|TRBV11-1|-|TRBJ1-4
TGTGCCAGCAGCTTGCGGCATATTTTT
CASSLRHIF
>-|TRBV7-2|few|TRBJ2-7
TGTGCCAGCAGCCATGGACTCGCCTACGAGCAGTACTTC
CASSHGLAYEQYF
>-|TRBV14|medium-sized|TRBJ2-5
TGTGCCAGCAGCCGTTACAGGGACGGAGAGACCCAGTACTTC
CASSRYRDGETQYF
>-|TRBV4-3|few|TRBJ2-1
TGCGCCAGCAGCCAAGACAGCTACAATGAGCAGTTCTTC
CASSQDSYNEQFF
>TRBD2|TRBV24-1|-|TRBJ2-3
TGTGCCACCAGTGATTTGGAAGCGGGAGGGCCAGCAGATACGCAGTATTTT
CATSDLEAGGPADTQYF
>TRBD2|TRBV4-3|-|TRBJ2-2
TGCGCCAGCAGCCAAACTAGCGGGATAAACACCGGGGAGCTGTTTTTT
CASSQTSGINTGELFF
>TRBD1|TRBV19|medium-sized|TRBJ2-7
TGTGCCAGTGGGGGCTGGACAGGGGCCTCCTACGAGCAGTACTTC
CASGGWTGASYEQYF
>-|TRBV10-3|medium-sized|TRBJ2-2
TGTGCCATCAGTGAGAGGAATCCGAACACCGGGGAGCTGTTTTTT
CAISERNPNTGELFF
>TRBD1|TRBV7-9|few|TRBJ2-5
TGTGCCAGCAGCTTCAGGGGGCCTGGGGAGACCCAGTACTTC
CASSFRGPGETQYF
>-|TRBV27|medium-sized|TRBJ2-7
TGTGCCAGAAATCGGGAAGGGTTTGCCTACGAGCAGTACTTC
CARNREGFAYEQYF
>-|TRBV6-5|once|TRBJ1-2
TGTGCCAGCAGAACGAGGCACTATGGCTACACCTTC
CASRTRHYGYTF
>-|TRBV27|medium-sized|TRBJ2-7
TGTGCCAGCAGTTTTTTGCCCTTC
CASSFLPF
>-|TRBV7-2|few|TRBJ2-3
TGTGCCAGCAGCTTAGATTCCGGAGGCACAGATACGCAGTATTTT
CASSLDSGGTDTQYF
>TRBD2|TRBV5-1|-|TRBJ2-1
TGCGCCAGCGGGGGGGAGAATGAGCAGTTCTTC
CASGGENEQFF
>-|TRBV7-9|many|TRBJ2-3
TGTGCCAGTCCGTTGATAGGCGAAACGGTGGATACGCAGTATTTT
CASPLIGETVDTQYF